A single TCR beta chain is shown here with its context. Its cognate antigen is unknown. V was clipped by 6 bases and J by 0 bases, with 9 bases between them. This CDR3 contains 14 residues. The germline V gene encodes CDR1 MNHEY and CDR2 SMNVEV (reference sequence). This entry comes from a study of cytomegalovirus exposure and HLA in healthy donors. Study outcomes and limitations: Accounts indicate the classifier identified cytomegalovirus status with strong specificity and sensitivity.

The PCR made use of 60 Vbeta and 13 Jbeta primers. Produced via immunoSEQ multiplex PCR; TCRdb's table is partial and in-frame only. This sample contains around 78,000 clones. Input material: PBMCs. The chain employs TRBV27 and TRBJ2-1; no firm D call. This TCR derives from a man aged 18 to 30 in good health and CMV-seropositive. CDR3 bases: TGTGCCAGCAGCTCGGTCCGCTCCTACAATGAGCAGTTCTTC. It codes for CASSSVRSYNEQFF.